The entry that follows covers one T cell receptor beta chain sequence. The antigen this receptor binds is unknown. Base qualities are not recorded, but no much larger clone differs from it by a single base. The entire amount of isolated RNA was reverse transcribed using the High Capacity cDNA Reverse Transcription Kit, so the sequenced TCRB transcripts were expressed ones. Naive, central memory and regulatory T cell samples underwent deep immunoSEQ sequencing, averaging approximately 3.5 million total reads per sample. Sorted cells were lysed in RLT buffer, and RNA was extracted using DNase-treated RNeasy Micro or Mini kits according to cell number. Each cell subset was processed separately to prevent cross-contamination, with patient and healthy donor samples processed together. TCRB sequences were amplified from cDNA with the immunoSEQ multiplex PCR, producing 87-bp fragments spanning the CDR3 region. Sequencing of the amplicons was done on the Illumina HiSeq platform. Per the original workflow: PCR bias was corrected computationally using synthetic template baselines, and reads within Hamming distance 2 were collapsed, with unmergeable singletons discarded. Reads were aligned against IMGT to assign V, D and J genes, CDR3 length and insertions or deletions at six rearrangement sites. Clonotype counts were normalized to sorted cell number within each subset before computing true diversity and Gini coefficients with the tcR R package. Repertoire sharing was quantified using the overlap coefficient calculated on TCRB nucleotide sequences. Out-of-frame TCRB sequences from naive cells were analyzed as a proxy for the pre-selection repertoire. As stored in TCRdb, this immuneACCESS dataset retains in-frame rearrangements with V and J assigned. A fraction of the clones does not appear; measured against another copy, unresolved V genes explain less than half of the discrepancy, and the remainder lacks a known reason. D and trimming come from the DNA, and the V and J calls and clone size come from that table. The sample includes some 700,000 clones, with over 10% observed a single time. The ten largest clones represent 0.022% of the sample.

The cysteine opens and the phenylalanine closes a CDR3 of 15 amino acids. Just CDR3 DNA is preserved here, 45 bases in frame from base 1. V loses 5 bases of germline sequence and J loses 5 bases, and the interval between the two ends is 16 bases. The germline V gene (reference sequence) supplies CDR1 MNHNY and CDR2 SVGAGI. These data come from a study of beta chain features in type 1 diabetes (dated by TCRdb to the late 2010s). Study-wide context: Patients and healthy donors did not differ in mean age, gender distribution, total cell number or subset yield. Naive and central memory subsets were obtained from all 30 or so donors, but regulatory and stem cell-like memory subsets were isolated from only 8 patients and roughly 8 healthy donors. In the study, recently diagnosed type 1 diabetes patients and matched healthy donors were compared on the TCRB repertoires of their sorted circulating CD4+ T cell subsets. A total of roughly 99,000,000 sorted cells were examined across all samples, and the number of cells per subset was strongly correlated with RNA yield. The investigation overall reported the following: Because small numbers of individuals were included in the HLA sub-analyses, any influence of HLA type on TCRB rearrangement was left unresolved. Naive, central memory and regulatory TCRB repertoires appeared more similar among patients than among healthy donors. Type 1 diabetes patients showed a moderate but significant shortening of TCRB CDR3 length in all four CD4+ subsets. Sequencing cDNA rather than genomic DNA could over-represent highly expressing activated cells, although activation and CD3 levels did not differ between groups. Fewer insertions and more nucleotide deletions at VDJ recombination sites were observed in patients with type 1 diabetes, implying thymic rearrangement abnormalities. PCR might favor shorter templates, but patient and control samples were amplified and corrected together, so any skew would affect both groups equally.

Each donor gave one peripheral blood draw, around 0.12 L on average, collected into heparinised tubes. A BD FACSAria II and a panel including CD45RO, CCR7, CD25, CD127, CD95 and CD27 were used to sort naive, central memory, regulatory and stem cell-like memory CD4+ T cells. A purity above 95% was achieved for all sorted populations. Right away, PBMCs were isolated by Lymphoprep density gradient centrifugation and were stained directly, with no culture step. So that batch effects would be minimized, each experiment stained and sorted samples in pairs, pairing one healthy donor with one patient. This sequence originates from a man between 18 and 35 years old with type 1 diabetes. The sequenced sample consisted of naive CD4+ T cells from blood. This specimen's cell subset or site label, per the study, means: true naive CD4+ T cells. The rearranged chain carries TRBV6-6 and TRBJ2-1, with no confidently assigned D gene. The sequenced DNA is TGTGCCAGCAGTCACCCTAAGGCAGGCAACAATGAGCAGTTCTTC. It is translated as CASSHPKAGNNEQFF.